This TCR beta chain is from a study of a mutant IDH1 vaccine in newly diagnosed glioma. Study results and limitations: Vaccination elicited immune responses in 93.3% of patients.

Measured with immunoSEQ multiplex PCR; TCRdb has only the in-frame clones, and not every one. The sample carries over 95,000 clones, almost 90% recorded once. The germline gives CDR1 SGHRS, CDR2 YFSETQ. This CDR3 spans 16 amino acids. The J segment lost 4 bases and the V segment lost 0 bases, leaving 7 bases of the junction unmatched. The sample's time point: week 11, during vaccination. It was 300 ug of mutant IDH1 20-mer peptide that made up each vaccine dose, given with topical imiquimod. In the case of this clone: Its antigen is not known.

This receptor was taken from a woman aged 45-65 years with glioma. The V call is TRBV5-1, the J call TRBJ2-1; 7 positions agree with TRBD1. The specimen comprised PBMCs, sampled from a glioma patient whose treatment included an IDH1 peptide vaccine. CDR3 in amino acids: CASSLDPGQIYNEQFF. The CDR3 nucleotides read TGCGCCAGCAGCTTGGATCCGGGACAGATTTACAATGAGCAGTTCTTC.